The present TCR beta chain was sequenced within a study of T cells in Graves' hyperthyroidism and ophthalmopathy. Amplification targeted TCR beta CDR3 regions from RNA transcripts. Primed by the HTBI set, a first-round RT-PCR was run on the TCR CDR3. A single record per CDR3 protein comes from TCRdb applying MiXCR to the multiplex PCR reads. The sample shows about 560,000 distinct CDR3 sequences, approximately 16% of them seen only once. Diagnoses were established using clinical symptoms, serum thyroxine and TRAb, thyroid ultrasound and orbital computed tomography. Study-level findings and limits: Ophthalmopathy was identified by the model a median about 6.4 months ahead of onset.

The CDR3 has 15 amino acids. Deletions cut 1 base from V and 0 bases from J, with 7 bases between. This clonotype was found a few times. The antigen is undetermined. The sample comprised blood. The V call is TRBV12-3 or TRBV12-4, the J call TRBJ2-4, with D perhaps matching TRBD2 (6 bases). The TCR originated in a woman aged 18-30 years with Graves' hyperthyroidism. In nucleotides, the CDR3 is TGTGCCAGCAGTTTAGGGGAGGTAGCCAAAAACATTCAGTACTTC. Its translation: CASSLGEVAKNIQYF.